Listed below are T cell receptor beta chains from one sample, sequenced in a study of PD-1 blockade in mismatch repair-deficient tumors. Libraries were prepared by immunoSEQ multiplex PCR; TCRdb keeps only in-frame clonotypes and omits some of them. The sample carries roughly 48,000 clones, over 60% recorded once. The sequences come from PBMCs, collected before pembrolizumab treatment. These receptors all come from an adult with mismatch repair-deficient cancer. The CDR3 runs from the conserved cysteine through the conserved F or W. The order of the fields is V gene, clone size, J gene, D gene, CDR3 DNA, CDR3 protein. A D gene is named only where the DNA matches it firmly. For some rows the clone size is stated as once, few or many, or as a class when expanded; others skip it.

>TRBV5-5|NA|TRBJ2-5|NA
TGTGCCAGCAGCTTGGAGCAGTTTGGCGATCAAGAGACCCAGTACTTC
CASSLEQFGDQETQYF
>TRBV2|NA|TRBJ2-7|NA
TGTGCCAGCCTGGACGGAAGCAGTCGGGAGCAGTACTTC
CASLDGSSREQYF
>TRBV5-1|NA|TRBJ2-2|NA
TGCGCCAGCAGCTTGATTGCAGGGAGCACCGGGGAGCTGTTTTTT
CASSLIAGSTGELFF
>TRBV5-4|NA|TRBJ1-4|NA
TGTGCCAGCAGCTCGAAGACCGGGGGTGAAAAACTGTTTTTT
CASSSKTGGEKLFF
>TRBV11-2|NA|TRBJ1-5|NA
TGTGCCAGCAGCTTAGTACATGACTGGATGAGCAATCAGCCCCAGCATTTT
CASSLVHDWMSNQPQHF
>TRBV2|NA|TRBJ2-7|NA
TGTGCCAGCAGTGTTTACGGGAGCTCCTACGAGCAGTACTTC
CASSVYGSSYEQYF
>TRBV10-3|NA|TRBJ1-1|TRBD1
TGTGCCATCAGTGAAACAGGGGTGAACACTGAAGCTTTCTTT
CAISETGVNTEAFF
>TRBV6-1|NA|TRBJ2-5|NA
TGTGCCAGTCTGGACCAAGTGAGGGAGACCCAGTACTTC
CASLDQVRETQYF
>TRBV18|NA|TRBJ2-3|TRBD1
TGTGCCAGCTCACCACCGGGACAGGGTAGGAATACGCAGTATTTT
CASSPPGQGRNTQYF
>TRBV7-6|NA|TRBJ1-5|NA
TGTGCCAGCAGCTTAGGTGCTCAGCCCCAGCATTTT
CASSLGAQPQHF
>TRBV5-6|NA|TRBJ1-1|TRBD1
TGTGCCAGCAGCGACTTGCTAAACAGGGGAATGAACACTGAAGCTTTCTTT
CASSDLLNRGMNTEAFF
>TRBV5-6|once|TRBJ2-2|NA
TGTGCCAGCAGCTTGGTTTCCCGGGCCGTCGTCGGGGAGCTGTTTTTT
CASSLVSRAVVGELFF
>TRBV5-1|NA|TRBJ2-5|TRBD2
TGCGCCAGCAGCATGACTAGCGGAGAGACCCAGTACTTC
CASSMTSGETQYF
>TRBV11-2|NA|TRBJ2-5|NA
TGTGCCAGCAGCTCTAGGGGGCGGGACACGTTCGGAGAGACCCAGTACTTC
CASSSRGRDTFGETQYF
>TRBV11-3|NA|TRBJ2-7|TRBD1
TGTGCCAGCAGCCGGGACAGGGGAAGCGGGAGCTCGAGGGAGCAGTACTTC
CASSRDRGSGSSREQYF
>TRBV9|NA|TRBJ2-2|NA
TGTGCCAGCAGCAGGGACCCGAGGGAGCTGTTTTTT
CASSRDPRELFF
>TRBV20-1|few|TRBJ1-2|NA
TGCAGTGCTACAGGGGACGGCTACACCTTC
CSATGDGYTF
>TRBV11-2|NA|TRBJ1-1|NA
TGTGCCAGCAGCCGCCAGACAGTACTGAACACTGAAGCTTTCTTT
CASSRQTVLNTEAFF
>TRBV11-1|NA|TRBJ2-7|TRBD1
TGTGCCAGCAGCCTGGGACAGAGAAACTACGAGCAGTACTTC
CASSLGQRNYEQYF
>TRBV23-1|NA|TRBJ1-3|NA
TGCGCCAGCAGTCAATACGGGGGGGGGTATGGAAACACCATATATTTT
CASSQYGGGYGNTIYF
>TRBV5-5|NA|TRBJ1-1|NA
TGTGCCAGCAGCTTGGACATTCAGGGAAACACTGAAGCTTTCTTT
CASSLDIQGNTEAFF
>TRBV7-8|NA|TRBJ2-1|TRBD2
TGTGCCAGCAGCTTAGAGGGACTAGCTAACAATGAGCAGTTCTTC
CASSLEGLANNEQFF
>TRBV11-2|once|TRBJ1-2|TRBD1
TGTGCCAGCACCAAGGACAGGGGGAACTATGGCTACACCTTC
CASTKDRGNYGYTF
>TRBV5-1|NA|TRBJ1-1|NA
TGCGCCAGCAGCCCAAGACAGATGAACACTGAAGCTTTCTTT
CASSPRQMNTEAFF
>TRBV7-9|NA|TRBJ2-1|TRBD2
TGTGCCAGCAGCTTATTAGCGGGAGGGAGGAATGAGCAGTTCTTC
CASSLLAGGRNEQFF
>TRBV5-6|NA|TRBJ2-3|TRBD2
TGTGCCAGCAGCTCCCCCGGGGGGACTAGCGGGAGTTCAGATACGCAGTATTTT
CASSSPGGTSGSSDTQYF
>TRBV15|NA|TRBJ1-3|NA
TGTGCCACCAGCAGAGATTCGGGGACCGGAAACACCATATATTTT
CATSRDSGTGNTIYF
>TRBV10-3|NA|TRBJ2-1|NA
TGTGCCATCAGTGACCCCAGCCGGGACTTGAATGAGCAGTTCTTC
CAISDPSRDLNEQFF
>TRBV9|few|TRBJ2-1|NA
TGTGCCAGCAGCGCCCGGGACTCGTACAATGAGCAGTTCTTC
CASSARDSYNEQFF
>TRBV9|few|TRBJ2-3|TRBD2
TGTGCCAGCAGCGTCGAGGATAGCGGGAGGGGCCGAGATACGCAGTATTTT
CASSVEDSGRGRDTQYF
>TRBV11-2|NA|TRBJ2-1|NA
TGTGCCAGCAGCCTCCTCCCGGGATCGAACTATGAGCAGTTCTTC
CASSLLPGSNYEQFF
>TRBV30|NA|TRBJ1-2|NA
TGTGCCTGGAGTTTGCCAGGGAGTGACTATGGCTACACCTTC
CAWSLPGSDYGYTF
>TRBV6-5|NA|TRBJ2-1|TRBD2
TGTGCCAGCACCACGACTAGCGGGAGTTACAATGAGCAGTTCTTC
CASTTTSGSYNEQFF
>TRBV9|NA|TRBJ1-4|NA
TGTGCCAGCAGCGTAAGTCCAGAGGGTGAAAAACTGTTTTTT
CASSVSPEGEKLFF
>TRBV5-3|NA|TRBJ1-5|NA
TGTGCCAGAAGGGGACGGGACAACAATCAGCCCCAGCATTTT
CARRGRDNNQPQHF
>TRBV29-1|NA|TRBJ1-4|NA
TGCAGCGCCGCGGTAGGGGAAAAACTGTTTTTT
CSAAVGEKLFF
>TRBV19|NA|TRBJ2-2|NA
TGTGCCAGTAGTATATATCTCCAAAACACCGGGGAGCTGTTTTTT
CASSIYLQNTGELFF
>TRBV5-6|NA|TRBJ1-5|NA
TGTGCCAGCAGCTCCGTGGGGAATCAGCCCCAGCATTTT
CASSSVGNQPQHF
>TRBV2|NA|TRBJ2-7|NA
TGTGCCAGCAGTGAAGCGGTGGGCTCCTACGAGCAGTACTTC
CASSEAVGSYEQYF
>TRBV11-2|NA|TRBJ2-2|TRBD2
TGTGCCAGCACCCTGGGGCTAGCGGGAGCCGGGGAGCTGTTTTTT
CASTLGLAGAGELFF
>TRBV5-8|NA|TRBJ1-3|NA
TGTGCCAGCAGCGAAAGTTGGAACACCATATATTTT
CASSESWNTIYF
>TRBV2|few|TRBJ1-1|NA
TGTGCCAGCAGTAGCTTTACAAGGAACACTGAAGCTTTCTTT
CASSSFTRNTEAFF
>TRBV15|NA|TRBJ2-7|NA
TGTGCCACCAGCAGTGCTAGCGCATATACCTACGAGCAGTACTTC
CATSSASAYTYEQYF
>TRBV14|few|TRBJ1-1|NA
TGTGCCAGCAGTCGCCTGGCCACTGAAGCTTTCTTT
CASSRLATEAFF
>TRBV29-1|NA|TRBJ1-1|TRBD1
TGCAGCGTAAGACAGGGGGACACTGAAGCTTTCTTT
CSVRQGDTEAFF
>TRBV19|once|TRBJ2-1|NA
TGTGCCAGTAGTCCAGGAGCGGGTGAGCAGTTCTTC
CASSPGAGEQFF
>TRBV19|NA|TRBJ1-2|NA
TGTGCCAGTAGTATAAACACCGACGGTGGTTATGGCTACACCTTC
CASSINTDGGYGYTF
>TRBV10-3|NA|TRBJ1-1|TRBD1
TGTGCCATCAGCACGACAGGGAGTGACACTGAAGCTTTCTTT
CAISTTGSDTEAFF
>TRBV12-5|once|TRBJ2-1|TRBD2
TGTGCTAGTGCCCCCTTTGGAAGCGGGAGGGCTTATGAGCAGTTCTTC
CASAPFGSGRAYEQFF
>TRBV25-1|NA|TRBJ2-1|TRBD2
TGTGCCAGCAGTGGCGTAAGCGGGGACTACAATGAGCAGTTCTTC
CASSGVSGDYNEQFF
>TRBV6-1|NA|TRBJ1-3|NA
TGTGCCAGCAGTGGCAACACCGGGACATCCATATATTTT
CASSGNTGTSIYF
>TRBV6-5|few|TRBJ2-3|TRBD2
TGTGCCAGCCGACTAGCGGGTCCTGGGGATACGCAGTATTTT
CASRLAGPGDTQYF
>TRBV7-9|NA|TRBJ2-1|TRBD2
TGTGCCAGCAGCCCACCGGGACTAGCGGGAGAGGGTGAGCAGTTCTTC
CASSPPGLAGEGEQFF